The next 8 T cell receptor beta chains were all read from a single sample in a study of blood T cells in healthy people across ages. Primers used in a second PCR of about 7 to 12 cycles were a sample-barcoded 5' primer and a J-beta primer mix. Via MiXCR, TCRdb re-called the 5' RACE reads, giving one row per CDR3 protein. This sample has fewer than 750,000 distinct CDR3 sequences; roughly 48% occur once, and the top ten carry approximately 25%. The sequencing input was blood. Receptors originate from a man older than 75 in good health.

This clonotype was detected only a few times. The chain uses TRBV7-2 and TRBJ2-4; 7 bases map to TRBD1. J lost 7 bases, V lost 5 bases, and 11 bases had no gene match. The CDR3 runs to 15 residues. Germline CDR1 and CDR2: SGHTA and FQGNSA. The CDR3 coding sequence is TGTGCCAGCAGCCGATCTGAAGGGGGCTGGAACATTCAGTACTTC. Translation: CASSRSEGGWNIQYF.

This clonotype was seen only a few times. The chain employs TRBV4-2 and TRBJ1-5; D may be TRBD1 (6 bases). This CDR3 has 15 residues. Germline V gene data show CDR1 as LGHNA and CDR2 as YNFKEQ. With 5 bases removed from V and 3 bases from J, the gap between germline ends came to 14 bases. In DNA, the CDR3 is TGTGCCAGCAGCGGACAGACAGGATCCAATCAGCCCCAGCATTTT. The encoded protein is CASSGQTGSNQPQHF.

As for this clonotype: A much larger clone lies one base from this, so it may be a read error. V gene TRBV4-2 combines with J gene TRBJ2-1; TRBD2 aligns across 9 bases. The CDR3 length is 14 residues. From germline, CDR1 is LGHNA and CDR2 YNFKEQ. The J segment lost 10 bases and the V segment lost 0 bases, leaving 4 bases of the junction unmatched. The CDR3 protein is CASSQDPSGTEQFF. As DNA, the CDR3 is TGTGCCAGCAGCCAAGATCCTAGCGGGACGGAGCAGTTCTTC.

CDR3 DNA: TGTGCCAGCAGCCTCCTAGCGGGGGGTAGCACAGATACGCAGTATTTT. This encodes CASSLLAGGSTDTQYF. V is TRBV6-6 and J is TRBJ2-3; 11 bases are shared with TRBD2. CDR1 is MNHNY, CDR2 SVGAGI, per germline (reference sequence). Trimming at V came to 6 bases and at J to 0 bases, leaving 5 bases not matched to a gene. This CDR3 comprises 16 residues.

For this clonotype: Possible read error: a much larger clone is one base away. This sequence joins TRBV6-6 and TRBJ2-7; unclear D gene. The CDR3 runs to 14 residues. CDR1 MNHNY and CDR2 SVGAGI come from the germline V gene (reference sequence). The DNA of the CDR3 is TGTGCCTGCAGTTACGGGCTACCGGCCTACGAGCAGTACTTC. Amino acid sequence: CACSYGLPAYEQYF.

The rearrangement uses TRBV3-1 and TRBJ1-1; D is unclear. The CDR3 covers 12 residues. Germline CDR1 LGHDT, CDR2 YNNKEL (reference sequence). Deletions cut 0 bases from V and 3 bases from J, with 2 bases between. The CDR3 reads CASSQDYTEAFF. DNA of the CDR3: TGTGCCAGCAGCCAAGATTACACTGAAGCTTTCTTT.

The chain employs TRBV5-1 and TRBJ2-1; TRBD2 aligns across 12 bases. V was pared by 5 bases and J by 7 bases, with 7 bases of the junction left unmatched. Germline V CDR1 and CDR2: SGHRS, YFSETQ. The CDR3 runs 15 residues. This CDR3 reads CASRVTSGRFNEQFF. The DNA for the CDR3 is TGCGCCAGCAGAGTGACTAGCGGGAGATTTAATGAGCAGTTCTTC.

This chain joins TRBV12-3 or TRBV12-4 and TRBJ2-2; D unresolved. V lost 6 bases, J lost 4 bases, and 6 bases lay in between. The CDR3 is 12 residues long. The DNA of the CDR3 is TGTGCCAGCAGCCGAACCACCGGGGAGCTGTTTTTT. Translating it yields CASSRTTGELFF.